Listed below are T cell receptor beta chains from one sample, sequenced in a study of T cell responses to AZD1222 COVID-19 vaccine. Clones were read by immunoSEQ multiplex PCR, and TCRdb kept only the in-frame ones, dropping some. The repertoire holds around 150,000 clones, with roughly 90% as singletons. The sample in question was peripheral blood, obtained on day 0 of AZD1222 vaccination. The receptors shown here come from an adult in good health. The CDR3 runs from the conserved cysteine through the conserved F or W. Fields, in order: V gene, D gene, clone size, CDR3 length, J gene, CDR3 protein, CDR3 DNA. The D gene is left open where the match is weak. Part of the rows lack a size; the others show once, few, many or a class for expanded clones.

TRBV7-9	TRBD2	-	16	TRBJ2-7	CASSPAGGIAFYEQYF	TGTGCCAGCTCCCCGGCGGGGGGGATAGCTTTCTACGAGCAGTACTTC
TRBV2	TRBD2	-	19	TRBJ2-1	CASSPRGLAGGSSYNEQFF	TGTGCCAGCAGTCCTAGGGGACTAGCGGGAGGAAGCTCCTACAATGAGCAGTTCTTC
TRBV19	-	-	14	TRBJ2-1	CASSPGLNYNEQFF	TGTGCCAGTAGTCCGGGACTGAATTACAATGAGCAGTTCTTC
TRBV7-9	TRBD2	-	15	TRBJ2-1	CASSFSGGSYNEQFF	TGTGCCAGCAGTTTTAGCGGGGGTTCCTACAATGAGCAGTTCTTC
TRBV19	-	once	16	TRBJ2-6	CASSSRGNSGANVLTF	TGTGCCAGTTCGTCTCGGGGGAACTCTGGGGCCAACGTCCTGACTTTC
TRBV3-1/TRBV3-2	-	-	14	TRBJ1-1	CASSQDLVATEAFF	TGTGCCAGCAGCCAAGACCTAGTCGCGACTGAAGCTTTCTTT
TRBV7-3	-	-	13	TRBJ1-1	CASSFTGRTEAFF	TGTGCCAGCAGCTTCACAGGGAGGACTGAAGCTTTCTTT
TRBV4-2	TRBD2	-	15	TRBJ2-3	CASSQKRGDTDTQYF	TGTGCCAGCAGCCAGAAGCGGGGGGACACAGATACGCAGTATTTT
TRBV13	-	-	13	TRBJ1-1	CASSLRWNTEAFF	TGTGCCAGCAGCTTACGGTGGAACACTGAAGCTTTCTTT
TRBV18	-	-	16	TRBJ2-2	CASKNKAGTNTGELFF	TGTGCCAGTAAGAATAAGGCAGGGACGAACACCGGGGAGCTGTTTTTT
TRBV27	-	-	16	TRBJ1-4	CASSLSFLRDTEKLFF	TGTGCCAGCAGTTTATCGTTCTTAAGAGACACTGAAAAACTGTTTTTT
TRBV29-1	TRBD1	-	16	TRBJ1-1	CSVVRGGTGTNTEAFF	TGCAGCGTTGTAAGAGGTGGGACAGGAACGAACACTGAAGCTTTCTTT
TRBV6-5	-	-	14	TRBJ1-6	CATRAIGGNSPLHF	TGTGCCACCCGGGCCATTGGGGGAAATTCACCCCTCCACTTT
TRBV19	-	-	15	TRBJ1-5	CASSISGVGNQPQHF	TGTGCCAGTAGTATAAGCGGGGTCGGCAATCAGCCCCAGCATTTT
TRBV2	TRBD1	once	16	TRBJ2-6	CASTQGVYSGANVLTF	TGTGCCAGCACCCAGGGGGTCTACTCTGGGGCCAACGTCCTGACTTTC
TRBV27	TRBD1	-	18	TRBJ2-7	CASSFLMDPGQTLDEQYF	TGTGCCAGCAGTTTTTTGATGGACCCGGGACAGACACTCGACGAGCAGTACTTC
TRBV7-8	-	-	13	TRBJ1-1	CASSLARNTEAFF	TGTGCCAGCAGCTTAGCTAGGAACACTGAAGCTTTCTTT
TRBV27	-	-	16	TRBJ1-6	CASSGTASSYNSPLHF	TGTGCCAGCAGTGGGACGGCGAGCTCCTATAATTCACCCCTCCACTTT
TRBV28	TRBD1	-	15	TRBJ1-5	CASRSNRGSNQPQHF	TGTGCCAGCCGTTCAAACAGGGGTAGCAATCAGCCCCAGCATTTT
TRBV7-3	-	-	14	TRBJ1-6	CASSLGTPNSPLHF	TGTGCCAGCAGCTTAGGGACCCCGAATTCACCCCTCCACTTT
TRBV5-1	-	-	14	TRBJ1-4	CASRWGYSNEKLFF	TGCGCCAGCAGATGGGGATACTCAAATGAAAAACTGTTTTTT
TRBV7-2	TRBD1	-	15	TRBJ1-1	CASRSDRGSNTEAFF	TGTGCCAGCAGGTCCGACAGGGGATCGAACACTGAAGCTTTCTTT
TRBV5-1	-	-	13	TRBJ1-2	CASSRGQLYGYTF	TGCGCCAGCAGCCGTGGACAGCTTTATGGCTACACCTTC
TRBV19	-	-	15	TRBJ1-2	CATALLLGGRHGYTF	TGTGCCACCGCTCTCTTACTCGGGGGGCGGCATGGCTACACCTTC
TRBV11-2	-	-	13	TRBJ1-2	CASSRGQSGGYTF	TGTGCCAGCAGCCGGGGACAATCAGGCGGCTACACCTTC
TRBV15	-	-	15	TRBJ2-5	CATSRVLSGEETQYF	TGTGCCACCAGCAGAGTCCTTTCAGGGGAAGAGACCCAGTACTTC
TRBV27	-	-	14	TRBJ1-2	CASRMSGPKEGYTF	TGTGCCAGCAGAATGTCCGGGCCCAAGGAGGGCTACACCTTC
TRBV6-5	-	-	14	TRBJ1-1	CASSLYERDTEAFF	TGTGCCAGCAGTCTCTATGAGAGGGACACTGAAGCTTTCTTT
TRBV5-4	TRBD2	-	15	TRBJ2-5	CASSPRAGDQETQYF	TGTGCCAGCAGCCCCCGCGCGGGGGACCAAGAGACCCAGTACTTC
TRBV30	TRBD2	-	19	TRBJ2-7	CAWSVTPPGLAGPSYEQYF	TGTGCCTGGAGTGTAACCCCTCCGGGACTAGCGGGCCCTTCCTACGAGCAGTACTTC
TRBV7-9	TRBD2	-	16	TRBJ2-5	CASSTRLAGAQETQYF	TGTGCCAGCAGTACAAGACTAGCGGGGGCCCAAGAGACTCAGTACTTC
TRBV2	TRBD2	-	14	TRBJ2-7	CASSDRTSSYEQYF	TGTGCCAGCAGTGATCGGACTAGCTCCTACGAGCAGTACTTC
TRBV6-2/TRBV6-3	-	-	15	TRBJ2-1	CASSYRASPYNEQFF	TGTGCCAGCAGTTACCGGGCTAGTCCCTACAATGAGCAGTTCTTC
TRBV10-3	-	once	11	TRBJ1-2	CAIITNYGYTF	TGTGCCATAATTACGAACTATGGCTACACCTTC
TRBV18	-	once	15	TRBJ1-5	CASSPTGQINQPQHF	TGTGCCAGCTCACCGACCGGACAGATCAATCAGCCCCAGCATTTT
TRBV9	-	-	14	TRBJ1-2	CASSRVDANYGYTF	TGTGCCAGCAGCAGGGTAGACGCTAACTATGGCTACACCTTC
TRBV7-6	-	-	14	TRBJ1-3	CASRTGAPGNTIYF	TGTGCCAGCAGAACGGGAGCCCCTGGAAACACCATATATTTT
TRBV5-4	TRBD2	-	16	TRBJ2-2	CASSLAGGLQTGELFF	TGTGCCAGCAGCTTGGCTGGGGGACTACAAACCGGGGAGCTGTTTTTT
TRBV27	-	-	18	TRBJ2-1	CASSLSPSRLGSYNEQFF	TGTGCCAGCAGTTTAAGTCCCTCCCGGCTGGGATCCTACAATGAGCAGTTCTTC
TRBV5-1	-	-	13	TRBJ2-1	CASGTGLSNEQFF	TGCGCCAGCGGAACGGGACTTTCCAATGAGCAGTTCTTC
TRBV7-9	TRBD2	-	16	TRBJ2-2	CASSATSGGNTGELFF	TGTGCCAGCAGCGCCACTAGCGGGGGAAACACCGGGGAGCTGTTTTTT
TRBV12-2	-	once	18	TRBJ2-1	CASRSSRLAGEVGNEQFF	TGTGCAAGTCGTTCCTCGAGACTAGCGGGAGAGGTTGGGAATGAGCAGTTCTTC
TRBV12-3/TRBV12-4	-	once	11	TRBJ1-4	CASSLFEKLFF	TGTGCCAGCAGCCTTTTTGAAAAACTGTTTTTT
TRBV24-1	-	-	14	TRBJ2-7	CATSDFPLGYEQYF	TGTGCCACCAGTGATTTTCCCCTAGGTTACGAGCAGTACTTC
TRBV7-8	-	-	16	TRBJ2-7	CASSLAASGAPYEQYF	TGTGCCAGCAGCTTAGCCGCGTCAGGGGCACCCTACGAGCAGTACTTC
TRBV6-5	-	-	11	TRBJ2-7	CASSYVGEQYF	TGTGCCAGCAGTTACGTGGGCGAGCAGTACTTC
TRBV10-1	-	-	14	TRBJ1-6	CANNREEDNSPLHF	TGCGCCAATAACAGGGAGGAGGATAATTCACCCCTCCACTTT
TRBV6-4	TRBD2	once	15	TRBJ2-1	CASSDSAGDRNEQFF	TGTGCCAGCAGTGACTCTGCGGGGGACCGCAATGAGCAGTTCTTC
TRBV28	-	-	12	TRBJ2-2	CASSSLDRELFF	TGTGCCAGCAGTTCCCTGGATAGGGAGCTGTTTTTT
TRBV6-5	TRBD1	few	14	TRBJ1-5	CASRRDRQDQPQHF	TGTGCCAGCAGGAGGGACAGACAAGATCAGCCCCAGCATTTT
TRBV19	-	-	15	TRBJ2-7	CASSIRDGGSYEQYF	TGTGCCAGTAGTATCCGGGACGGGGGCTCCTACGAGCAGTACTTC
TRBV5-4	TRBD2	-	15	TRBJ2-5	CASSRDSGSQETQYF	TGTGCCAGCAGTCGCGATAGCGGGAGTCAAGAGACCCAGTACTTC
TRBV3-1/TRBV3-2	TRBD2	-	14	TRBJ2-1	CASSVSGAHNEQFF	TGTGCCAGCAGCGTTAGCGGGGCCCACAATGAGCAGTTCTTC